This T cell receptor beta chain stems from a study of T cell responses to AZD1222 COVID-19 vaccine. On the study more broadly: Pooled together were second doses at about 4 or about 12 weeks. Study outcomes and limitations: Baseline seropositivity characterized only six AZD1222 recipients. Among vaccine-associated CD4 TCRs, coverage spanned spike, with dominance at 160-218 and 743-854. The study reported that nearly half of spike-specific TCRs target unmutated variant regions.

CDR1 and CDR2 from the germline V gene are LGHDT and YNNKEL (reference sequence). V was trimmed by 3 bases and J by 8 bases, leaving 10 bases between them. The CDR3 is 13 amino acids. Some clones are missing from TCRdb's copy, which holds only in-frame ones; the method was immunoSEQ multiplex PCR. Among 150,000 to 200,000 clones listed, approximately 93% were seen once. This clone was counted a single time. The target antigen is unknown. The specimen comprised peripheral blood, sampled on day 0 of AZD1222 vaccination. The TCR sequence derives from an adult in good health. The chain recombines TRBV3-1 (or the pseudogene TRBV3-2) with TRBJ1-4; D gene ambiguous. CDR3 coding DNA: TGTGCCAGCAGCCAGACCCGAGGAGAAAAACTGTTTTTT. It encodes CASSQTRGEKLFF.